This T cell receptor (beta chain) was sequenced during a study of CD8 T cells in ankylosing spondylitis. Overall study results and limits: The disease-linked clones had a CD8+ phenotype and low blood frequencies. A number of the motif variants had already been described in reactive arthritis synovial fluid and blood. Clones linked to disease were reported to show significant enrichment in matched ankylosing spondylitis synovial fluid. For ankylosing spondylitis blood, a TCR beta motif of 7 to 9 highly homologous variants appeared characteristic.

CDR1 and CDR2 (germline): ENHRY, SYGVKD. Between the trimmed V and J ends, which lost 10 bases and 3 bases, there was a span of 15 bases. This CDR3 comprises 13 residues. Details on this clonotype: Its antigen is as yet unknown.

Quantitative 5'-RACE with molecular barcodes was used to make the TCR beta libraries. MiXCR, run by TCRdb on the 5' RACE reads, gives a single entry per CDR3 protein. Among some 800,000 distinct CDR3 sequences listed, over 9.5% were seen once. The sequence was obtained from a male donor with ankylosing spondylitis. The sample was blood, either unsorted or a sorted T cell fraction (not recorded which). The chain has TRBV10-3 and TRBJ2-5; D tentatively fits TRBD1 or TRBD2 (5 bases each). This CDR3 is CATLGALEETQYF. The DNA for the CDR3 is TGTGCCACCCTCGGGGCGCTGGAAGAGACCCAGTACTTC.